This entry describes one T cell receptor beta chain. The antigen it recognizes is unknown. No base quality values were provided; no much bigger clone lies one nucleotide off. CDR1 and CDR2 are drawn from the germline V gene (reference sequence): MNHNY, SVGAGI. The CDR3 goes from the cysteine to the phenylalanine over 14 residues. CDR3 DNA only is kept here, 42 bases in frame from base 1. V loses 10 bases of germline sequence and J loses 2 bases, and the interval between the two ends is 18 bases. These data originate in a study of PD-1 blockade in classical Hodgkin lymphoma (dated by TCRdb to the early 2020s). As for the study more broadly: Nivolumab dosing was 3 mg/kg intravenously every 2 weeks, continuing until either disease progression or unacceptable toxicity. A peripheral blood immune signature of response to PD-1 blockade in classical Hodgkin lymphoma was defined using TCR beta sequencing and CyTOF. The full study reports these points: A significant rise by C4D1 was seen in CD4+ but not CD8+ TCR diversity (p=0.0027 vs p=0.16), with the rise being most apparent in complete responders (p=0.02). Baseline TCR diversity was reported to be lower in newly diagnosed patients than in healthy donors, and even lower in relapsed/refractory patients. Patients starting nivolumab less than 1 year after ASCT had lower diversity and were excluded from later analyses to avoid confounding by immune reconstitution. Trial patients achieving complete response had baseline diversity similar to newly diagnosed patients, whereas partial responders and progressors had significantly lower diversity. The study was restricted to a single clinical trial cohort, and the causes of repertoire differences, possibly disease activity or prior therapy, were left undefined.

Genomic DNA was extracted with the Qiagen DNeasy kit from unsorted PBMCs and from negatively selected CD4+ and CD8+ fractions. TCR beta CDR3 regions were amplified by immunoSEQ multiplex PCR using primers annealing to V and J segments. Amplification bias was minimized using a synthetic immune receptor repertoire, and residual bias was removed computationally after sequencing. The published analysis was carried out like this. Repertoire diversity was quantified as the Shannon entropy index using custom Python scripts. The unsorted, CD4+ and CD8+ repertoires were each analyzed separately, with the exception of combined analyses, where CD4+ and CD8+ sequences were merged in silico. A clone was considered expanded if an increase in frequency of at least 2-fold after treatment relative to C1D1 was found, and a pseudocount of 0.5 was applied to clones undetected at baseline. Clones with 0 or 1 copy at C1D1 were defined as singleton clones, while clones with 2 or more copies were defined as non-singleton clones. Clones expanded in unsorted samples were labelled as CD4+, CD8+ or unknown by matching protein sequences in sorted samples from the same patient. Diversity changes from C1D1 to C4D1 were tested in paired samples using Wilcoxon tests. Entries here come from immuneACCESS through TCRdb and include only in-frame sequences with V and J called. Some clones fail to appear in such tables; in the studies checked, an unresolved V gene covers under half of the shortfall, and the cause of the remainder is unknown. D and trimming come from the DNA, and the V and J calls and clone size come from that table. For this sample there are 10,000 to 15,000 clones; about nine tenths appear just once. The ten largest clones add up to 0.5% of the sample.

The sample's time point, from its label and the paper: cycle 1 day 1 (C1D1), immediately before nivolumab initiation. Every trial patient had relapsed following autologous stem cell transplantation, and prior brentuximab vedotin exposure was what differed among cohorts A, B and C. Using a Miltenyi CD4+ T cell isolation kit, CD4+ T cells were purified from thawed PBMCs through magnetic negative selection. A total of about 51 patients with relapsed/refractory classical Hodgkin lymphoma made up the trial cohort, and each patient's best overall response was complete response, partial response or progressive disease. In the multi-cohort phase II CheckMate 205 trial, trial patients received single-agent nivolumab. An independent review committee assessed best overall response using the 2007 International Working Group response criteria. Trial PBMCs were collected immediately before nivolumab initiation (C1D1) and during therapy at cycle 2 day 1 and cycle 4 day 1. Peripheral blood was collected in 8 mL Vacutainer Cell Preparation Tubes, from which PBMCs were isolated by centrifugation and then cryopreserved. Purified CD4+ and CD8+ fractions were prepared only for cases where an additional PBMC sample was available. On LS columns in a quadroMACS separator, the magnetically labelled cells were depleted, and the flow-through was collected as the purified fraction.

This TCR derives from a human donor with classical Hodgkin lymphoma. This sample comprised CD4+ T cells from blood, obtained at baseline. The V and J genes are TRBV6-6 and TRBJ2-7; D gene: possibly TRBD2, on 6 matching bases. The CDR3 region has the sequence CATTPDGRAYEQYF. The DNA sequence follows: TGTGCCACCACGCCCGACGGGAGAGCCTACGAGCAGTACTTC.